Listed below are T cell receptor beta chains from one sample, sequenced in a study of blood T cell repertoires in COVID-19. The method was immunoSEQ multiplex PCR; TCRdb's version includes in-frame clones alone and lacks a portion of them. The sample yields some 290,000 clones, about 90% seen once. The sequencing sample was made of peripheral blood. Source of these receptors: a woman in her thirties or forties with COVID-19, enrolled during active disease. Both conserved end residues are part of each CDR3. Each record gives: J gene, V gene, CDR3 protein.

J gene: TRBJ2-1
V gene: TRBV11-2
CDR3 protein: CASSLVAGTDYSEQFF

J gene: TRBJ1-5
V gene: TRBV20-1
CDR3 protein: CSASWGVDQPQHF

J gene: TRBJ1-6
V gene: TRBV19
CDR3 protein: CASTRGAWNSPLHF

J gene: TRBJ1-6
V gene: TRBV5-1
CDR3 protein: CASKVQGAKSPLHF

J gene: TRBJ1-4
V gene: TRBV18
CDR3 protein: CASSRPGQKEEKLFF

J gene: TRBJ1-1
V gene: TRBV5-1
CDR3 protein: CASVPSGGYTEAFF

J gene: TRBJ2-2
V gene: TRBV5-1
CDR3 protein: CASSLARGLAGELFF

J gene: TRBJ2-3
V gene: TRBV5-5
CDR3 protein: CASSLMGHSRERDTQYF

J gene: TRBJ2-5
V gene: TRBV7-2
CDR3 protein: CASSISRRVETQYF

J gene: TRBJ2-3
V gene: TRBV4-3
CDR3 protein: CASSQTQQGPGADTQYF

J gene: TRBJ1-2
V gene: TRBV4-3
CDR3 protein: CASSGYSFLNYGYTF

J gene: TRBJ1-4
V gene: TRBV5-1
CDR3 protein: CASNGGSTNEKLFF

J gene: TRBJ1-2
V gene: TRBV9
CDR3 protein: CASSVVGTASYGYTF

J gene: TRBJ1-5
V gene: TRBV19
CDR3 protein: CASSITGTGRQPQHF

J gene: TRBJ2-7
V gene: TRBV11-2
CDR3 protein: CASRNTPRGATSYEQYF

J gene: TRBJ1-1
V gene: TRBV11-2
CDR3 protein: CASSLVVRGDTEAFF

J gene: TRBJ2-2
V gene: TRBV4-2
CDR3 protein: CASSRTGTSSTGELFF

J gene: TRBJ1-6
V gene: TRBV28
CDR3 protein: CASSPILAYSPLHF

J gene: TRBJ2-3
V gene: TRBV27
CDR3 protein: CASSTLGQGGADTQYF

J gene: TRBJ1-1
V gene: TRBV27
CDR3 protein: CASSLRRGQLTEAFF

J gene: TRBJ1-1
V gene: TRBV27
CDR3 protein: CASSLLRDAEAFF

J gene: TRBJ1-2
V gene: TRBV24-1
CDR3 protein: CATSETGGNYGYTF

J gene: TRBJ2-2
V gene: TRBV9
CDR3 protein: CASSRTSGQTGELFF

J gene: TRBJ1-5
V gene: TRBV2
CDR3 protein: CASSESTSSNQPQHF

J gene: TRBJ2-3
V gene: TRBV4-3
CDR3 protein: CASSQDRGGQGRDTQYF

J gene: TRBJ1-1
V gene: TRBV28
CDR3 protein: CASSSPGMNTEAFF

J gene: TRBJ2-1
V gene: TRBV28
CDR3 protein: CASRGPYNEQFF

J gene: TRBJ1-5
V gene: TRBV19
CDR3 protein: CASSMAGSNQPQHF

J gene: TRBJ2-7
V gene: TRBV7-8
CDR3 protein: CASSLADRGVYEQYF

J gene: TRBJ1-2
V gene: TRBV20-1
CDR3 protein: CSARAGQF

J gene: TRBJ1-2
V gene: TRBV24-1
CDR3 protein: CATSGAYGYTF

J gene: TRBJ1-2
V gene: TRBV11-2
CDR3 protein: CASTPPWDEGAYGYTF

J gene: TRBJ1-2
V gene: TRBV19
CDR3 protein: CASSMVGYGYTF